The TCR beta chain under discussion was sequenced for a study of CD8+CD57+ T cells in acquired aplastic anemia. Background on the study: DNA recovered from sorted CD4+ and CD8+ cells had a mean of approximately 3 ug.

Profiling that covered TCR beta VDJ and CDR3 relied on genomic DNA as its template. TCRdb itself ran the reads through MiXCR, one entry per CDR3 protein. Of about 180,000 distinct CDR3 sequences detected, around 48% appear once; the ten largest clones hold roughly 1.1%. This clonotype was observed many times. Antigen unknown. The study's findings and limits: Any difference that existed in CD8+ Simpson's diversity between patients and controls was not significant. Twenty-nine CD8+ CDR3 sequences were shared between patients and controls.

The germline V gene encodes CDR1 LNHNV and CDR2 YYDKDF (reference sequence). There are 17 residues in the CDR3. J gave up 3 bases and V 3 bases, and 8 bases lay outside the gene matches. CD8+CD57+ cell expansion had been shown by flow cytometry in patients chosen for sequencing. Severe acquired aplastic anemia affected all patients. The V and J genes are TRBV15 and TRBJ2-2; 9 nucleotides line up with TRBD1. The sample taken for sequencing was sorted CD4+, CD8+, or CD8+CD57+ T cells (not recorded which) from PBMCs. The origin of this receptor is a human donor with aplastic anemia. CDR3 in DNA: TGTGCCACCAGCAGGGCGCGCCGGGACAGGGACACCGGGGAGCTGTTTTTT. Amino acids: CATSRARRDRDTGELFF.